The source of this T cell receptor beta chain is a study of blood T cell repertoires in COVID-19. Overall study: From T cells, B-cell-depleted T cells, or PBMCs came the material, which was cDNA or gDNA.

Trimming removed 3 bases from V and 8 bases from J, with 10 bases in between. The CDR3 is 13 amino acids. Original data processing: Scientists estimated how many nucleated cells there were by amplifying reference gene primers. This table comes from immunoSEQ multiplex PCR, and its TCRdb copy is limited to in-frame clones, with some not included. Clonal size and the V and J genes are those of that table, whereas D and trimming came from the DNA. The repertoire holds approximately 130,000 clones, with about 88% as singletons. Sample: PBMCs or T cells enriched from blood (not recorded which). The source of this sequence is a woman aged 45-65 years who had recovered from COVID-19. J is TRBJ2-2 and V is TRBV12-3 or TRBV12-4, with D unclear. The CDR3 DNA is TGTGCCAGCAGTTTGGGCAGCACTGGGGAGCTGTTTTTT. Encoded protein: CASSLGSTGELFF.